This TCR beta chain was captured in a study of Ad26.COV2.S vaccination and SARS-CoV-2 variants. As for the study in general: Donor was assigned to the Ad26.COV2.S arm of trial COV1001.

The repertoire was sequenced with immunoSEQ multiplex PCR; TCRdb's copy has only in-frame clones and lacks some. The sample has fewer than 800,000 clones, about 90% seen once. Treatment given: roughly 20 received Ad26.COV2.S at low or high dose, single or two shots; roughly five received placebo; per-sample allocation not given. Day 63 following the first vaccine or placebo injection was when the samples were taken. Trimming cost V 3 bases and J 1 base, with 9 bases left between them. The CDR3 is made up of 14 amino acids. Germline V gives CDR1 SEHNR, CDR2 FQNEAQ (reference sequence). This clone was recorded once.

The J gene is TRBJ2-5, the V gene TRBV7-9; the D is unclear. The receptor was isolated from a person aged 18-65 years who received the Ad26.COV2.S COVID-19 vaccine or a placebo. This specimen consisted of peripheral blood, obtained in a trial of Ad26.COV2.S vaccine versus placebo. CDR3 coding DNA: TGTGCCAGCAGCTTGGGCAAGGGCCAAGAGACCCAGTACTTC. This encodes CASSLGKGQETQYF.